This is a list of T cell receptor beta chains from one sample in a study of cytomegalovirus exposure and HLA in healthy donors. TCRdb's copy holds only in-frame clones and misses some; the assay was immunoSEQ multiplex PCR. Among under 150,000 clones, about 82% were seen once, and the ten largest hold nearly 3.5%. The sample comprised PBMCs. These receptor sequences come from a male donor in good health and CMV-seronegative. CDR3s include the opening cysteine and the closing phenylalanine or tryptophan. The D gene is left open where the match is weak. Not every row has a clone size; where given, it reads once, few, many or a size class.

abundance: -; d_gene: -; v_gene: TRBV7-6; j_gene: TRBJ1-1; CDR3nt: TGTGCCAGCAGCTTAGATATGAACACTGAAGCTTTCTTT; CDR3aa: CASSLDMNTEAFF
abundance: -; d_gene: -; v_gene: TRBV28; j_gene: TRBJ2-1; CDR3nt: TGTGCCAGCCTGACCAGGGATGGCCGGAATGAGCAGTTCTTC; CDR3aa: CASLTRDGRNEQFF
abundance: -; d_gene: -; v_gene: TRBV5-1; j_gene: TRBJ2-1; CDR3nt: TGCGCCAGCAGCTTCAGAAGCGGAGGGAATGAGCAGTTCTTC; CDR3aa: CASSFRSGGNEQFF
abundance: once; d_gene: TRBD2; v_gene: TRBV5-6; j_gene: TRBJ2-5; CDR3nt: TGTGCCAGCAGCTTGCCCGGGGCTAGCGGGCAAGAGACCCAGTACTTC; CDR3aa: CASSLPGASGQETQYF
abundance: -; d_gene: -; v_gene: TRBV19; j_gene: TRBJ2-5; CDR3nt: TGTGCCAGTAGTATTTTGGCGGAGTTGGGCCAAGAGACCCAGTACTTC; CDR3aa: CASSILAELGQETQYF
abundance: -; d_gene: -; v_gene: TRBV27; j_gene: TRBJ1-1; CDR3nt: TGTGCCAGTCAGGTCGGGGTTACGAACACTGAAGCTTTCTTT; CDR3aa: CASQVGVTNTEAFF
abundance: -; d_gene: -; v_gene: TRBV12-5; j_gene: TRBJ2-2; CDR3nt: TGTGCTAGTGGTCTATACCTAGGCGGGGAGCTGTTTTTT; CDR3aa: CASGLYLGGELFF
abundance: -; d_gene: TRBD1; v_gene: TRBV15; j_gene: TRBJ1-3; CDR3nt: TGTGCCACCAGCTCATCGACAGGGACTGCTGGAAACACCATATATTTT; CDR3aa: CATSSSTGTAGNTIYF
abundance: -; d_gene: -; v_gene: TRBV6-5; j_gene: TRBJ1-1; CDR3nt: TGTGCCAGCAGTTACTCGGCGAGGTGGGACACTGAAGCTTTCTTT; CDR3aa: CASSYSARWDTEAFF
abundance: -; d_gene: -; v_gene: TRBV15; j_gene: TRBJ1-2; CDR3nt: TGTGCCTCCCGATGGGGGGAGGAACTTGGCTACACCTTC; CDR3aa: CASRWGEELGYTF
abundance: -; d_gene: TRBD1; v_gene: TRBV11-3; j_gene: TRBJ1-5; CDR3nt: TGTGCCAGCAGCTTAGGCGCCGGGACAGGGGGAACCTATAACAATCAGCCCCAGCATTTT; CDR3aa: CASSLGAGTGGTYNNQPQHF
abundance: -; d_gene: -; v_gene: TRBV7-2; j_gene: TRBJ1-4; CDR3nt: TGTGCCAGCAGCTTAAAGGACAGTTGGGGTGAAAAACTGTTTTTT; CDR3aa: CASSLKDSWGEKLFF
abundance: once; d_gene: TRBD2; v_gene: TRBV27; j_gene: TRBJ2-7; CDR3nt: TGTGCCAGCAGTTTAGGAGGAGGACTAGCTCGCGAGCAGTACTTC; CDR3aa: CASSLGGGLAREQYF
abundance: -; d_gene: -; v_gene: TRBV5-1; j_gene: TRBJ2-7; CDR3nt: TGCGCCAGCAGCTCCGGGGGAGTGGGGTTCTCCTACGAGCAGTACTTC; CDR3aa: CASSSGGVGFSYEQYF
abundance: -; d_gene: -; v_gene: TRBV13; j_gene: TRBJ1-2; CDR3nt: TGTGCCAGCAGCTTAGGGGAGAACAACTATGGCTACACCTTC; CDR3aa: CASSLGENNYGYTF
abundance: once; d_gene: -; v_gene: TRBV7-9; j_gene: TRBJ1-1; CDR3nt: TGTGCCAGCAGCCCTACGGCGGGGGGAGGGACTGAAGCTTTCTTT; CDR3aa: CASSPTAGGGTEAFF
abundance: once; d_gene: TRBD1; v_gene: TRBV27; j_gene: TRBJ2-7; CDR3nt: TGTGCCAGCAGTGTAATAAAGACAGGGCACGAGCAGTACTTC; CDR3aa: CASSVIKTGHEQYF
abundance: -; d_gene: TRBD1; v_gene: TRBV27; j_gene: TRBJ2-7; CDR3nt: TGTGCCAGCAGTTTATATTCCCGGGGACAGGGGGCCGACGAGCAGTACTTC; CDR3aa: CASSLYSRGQGADEQYF
abundance: -; d_gene: TRBD2; v_gene: TRBV7-3; j_gene: TRBJ2-3; CDR3nt: TGTGCCAGCAGCCTAGGGACTAGCGGGACAGATACGCAGTATTTT; CDR3aa: CASSLGTSGTDTQYF
abundance: -; d_gene: -; v_gene: TRBV7-2; j_gene: TRBJ1-3; CDR3nt: TGTGCCAGCAGCTTTATGGACAGCTCTGGAAACACCATATATTTT; CDR3aa: CASSFMDSSGNTIYF
abundance: -; d_gene: TRBD2; v_gene: TRBV2; j_gene: TRBJ2-4; CDR3nt: TGTGCCAGCAGTCCGGGACTAGCTGTTTCCAAAAACATTCAGTACTTC; CDR3aa: CASSPGLAVSKNIQYF
abundance: -; d_gene: -; v_gene: TRBV7-9; j_gene: TRBJ1-2; CDR3nt: TGTTCCAGCAGCTTACGGGCAGGGGAAGGCTACACCTTC; CDR3aa: CSSSLRAGEGYTF
abundance: -; d_gene: TRBD1; v_gene: TRBV4-1; j_gene: TRBJ1-2; CDR3nt: TGCGCCAGCAGCCACGTAGCGGGACAGACACGCCTAGAGTACACCTTC; CDR3aa: CASSHVAGQTRLEYTF
abundance: once; d_gene: -; v_gene: TRBV11-2; j_gene: TRBJ2-7; CDR3nt: TGTGCCAGCAGCATTTCCTACGAGCAGTACTTC; CDR3aa: CASSISYEQYF
abundance: -; d_gene: -; v_gene: TRBV7-2; j_gene: TRBJ2-1; CDR3nt: TGTGCCAGCAGCCTAGCCGGGGCCTACAATGAGCAGTTCTTC; CDR3aa: CASSLAGAYNEQFF
abundance: -; d_gene: -; v_gene: TRBV7-9; j_gene: TRBJ1-2; CDR3nt: TGTGCCAGCAGCCCCAGTACAGGGATATCGGGCTACACCTTC; CDR3aa: CASSPSTGISGYTF
abundance: -; d_gene: -; v_gene: TRBV6-1; j_gene: TRBJ2-1; CDR3nt: TGTGCCACCCCAGGGTACCTTTCCTACAATGAGCAGTTCTTC; CDR3aa: CATPGYLSYNEQFF
abundance: once; d_gene: TRBD1; v_gene: TRBV4-1; j_gene: TRBJ2-7; CDR3nt: TGCGCCAGCAGCCAAGTTCTAGGCAGGGACAGTTACGAGCAGTACTTC; CDR3aa: CASSQVLGRDSYEQYF
abundance: -; d_gene: TRBD1; v_gene: TRBV5-1; j_gene: TRBJ2-7; CDR3nt: TGCGCCAGCAGCCGCACACAGGGGGCCGCCCACGAGCAGTACTTC; CDR3aa: CASSRTQGAAHEQYF
abundance: -; d_gene: -; v_gene: TRBV27; j_gene: TRBJ2-7; CDR3nt: TGTGCCAGCAGTTTGTCTAGCACTAGGTACGAGCAGTACTTC; CDR3aa: CASSLSSTRYEQYF
abundance: -; d_gene: TRBD1; v_gene: TRBV9; j_gene: TRBJ1-4; CDR3nt: TGTGCCAGCAGCGAAATAGGGGGCGAAGGTGAAAAACTGTTTTTT; CDR3aa: CASSEIGGEGEKLFF
abundance: few; d_gene: -; v_gene: TRBV19; j_gene: TRBJ1-1; CDR3nt: TGTGCCAGTGGCCGGGGATTCAGGGGCGCCGGAGACATGAACACTGAAGCTTTCTTT; CDR3aa: CASGRGFRGAGDMNTEAFF
abundance: -; d_gene: TRBD1; v_gene: TRBV19; j_gene: TRBJ2-7; CDR3nt: TGTGCCAGTAGTATAGTCGTAATCCAGTTCCAGGGGGCGATCTTGGACGGCGAGCAGTACTTC; CDR3aa: CASSIVVIQFQGAILDGEQYF
abundance: -; d_gene: TRBD2; v_gene: TRBV15; j_gene: TRBJ2-5; CDR3nt: TGTGCCACCAGCAGAGCCGGGGGGGCGGGAGAGACCCAGTACTTC; CDR3aa: CATSRAGGAGETQYF
abundance: -; d_gene: TRBD2; v_gene: TRBV2; j_gene: TRBJ2-1; CDR3nt: TGTGCCAACTCTCTAGCGGGGGGTTGGAATGAGCAGTTCTTC; CDR3aa: CANSLAGGWNEQFF
abundance: -; d_gene: -; v_gene: TRBV6-5; j_gene: TRBJ2-7; CDR3nt: TGTGCCAGCGGGGGGACGTATTGGCCCTACGAGCAGTACTTC; CDR3aa: CASGGTYWPYEQYF